The 7 T cell receptor beta chains below were found in one sample sequenced in a study of Ad26.COV2.S vaccination and SARS-CoV-2 variants. The treatment: 15 to 20 received Ad26.COV2.S at low or high dose, single or two shots; five or six received placebo; per-sample allocation not given. Sampling took place 63 days after the first vaccine or placebo injection. Sequenced by immunoSEQ multiplex PCR; TCRdb stores in-frame clones only, minus some. The repertoire holds roughly 420,000 clones, with about 88% as singletons. Specimen: peripheral blood, collected in a trial of Ad26.COV2.S vaccine versus placebo. These receptors were taken from a person aged 18-60 years who received the Ad26.COV2.S COVID-19 vaccine or a placebo.

This rearrangement joins TRBV9 to TRBJ1-2; D is unclear. The V gene's germline CDR1 is SGDLS and CDR2 YYNGEE. V was cut by 0 bases and J by 1 base, with 4 bases left in between. This CDR3 has 13 amino acids. The CDR3 reads CASSVDFNYGYTF. The CDR3 bases are TGTGCCAGCAGCGTAGATTTTAACTATGGCTACACCTTC.

This chain joins TRBV28 and TRBJ2-7; D uncertain. The V end was cut by 6 bases, the J end by 5 bases, with 11 bases between. Looked up from germline, CDR1 is MDHEN and CDR2 is SYDVKM. This CDR3 has 12 amino acids. The CDR3 loop reads CASSVVSHEQYF. The CDR3 DNA is TGTGCCAGCAGCGTAGTTTCCCACGAGCAGTACTTC. Combining the CDR3 with reference TRBV28 and TRBJ2-7 gives the whole variable domain DVKVTQSSRYLVKRTGEKVFLECVQDMDHENMFWYRQDPGLGLRLIYFSYDVKMKEKGDIPEGYSVSREKKERFSLILESASTNQTSMYLCASSVVSHEQYFGPGTRLTVT.

The gene calls are TRBV2 and TRBJ1-3; 7 bases are shared with TRBD1. Germline CDR1 and CDR2: SNHLY and FYNNEI. V trimming: 6 bases; J trimming: 2 bases; junction bases outside the gene matches: 4. The CDR3 is 14 residues long. The CDR3 is CASRQGSTGNTIYF. CDR3 DNA sequence: TGTGCCAGCAGACAGGGGAGTACTGGAAACACCATATATTTT.

The chain has TRBV6-5 and TRBJ1-3, with 10 bases that match TRBD1. V was pared by 4 bases and J by 8 bases, with 2 bases of the junction left unmatched. CDR3 size: 13 residues. Germline lookup yields CDR1 MNHEY and CDR2 SVGAGI. CDR3 loop: CASSWTGGDTIYF. The DNA for the CDR3 is TGTGCCAGCAGTTGGACAGGGGGGGACACCATATATTTT.

V and J are TRBV7-9 and TRBJ2-3; D unresolved. Germline V gives CDR1 SEHNR, CDR2 FQNEAQ (reference sequence). The CDR3 extends over 13 amino acids. V lost 4 bases, J lost 5 bases, and 10 bases lay in between. Here the CDR3 DNA reads TGTGCCAGCAGCTCCTCTTGGGGAGATACGCAGTATTTT. Translated, it gives CASSSSWGDTQYF.

The V call is TRBV24-1, the J call TRBJ1-2; D remains unclear. CDR1 is KGHDR, CDR2 SFDVKD, per germline. V dropped 9 bases and J dropped 1 base, with 8 bases sitting between them. The CDR3 has 12 amino acids. CDR3 sequence reads: CATSDINYGYTF. The CDR3 bases are TGTGCCACCTCAGACATTAACTATGGCTACACCTTC.

This chain connects TRBV27 to TRBJ1-1; D is undetermined. The CDR3 sequence is 15 residues long. V was shortened by 1 base and J by 0 bases, with 9 bases between the two germline ends. Germline CDR1 MNHEY, CDR2 SMNVEV (reference sequence). CDR3 amino acids: CASSLWVGLNTEAFF. CDR3 sequence (DNA): TGTGCCAGCAGTTTATGGGTGGGCTTGAACACTGAAGCTTTCTTT.